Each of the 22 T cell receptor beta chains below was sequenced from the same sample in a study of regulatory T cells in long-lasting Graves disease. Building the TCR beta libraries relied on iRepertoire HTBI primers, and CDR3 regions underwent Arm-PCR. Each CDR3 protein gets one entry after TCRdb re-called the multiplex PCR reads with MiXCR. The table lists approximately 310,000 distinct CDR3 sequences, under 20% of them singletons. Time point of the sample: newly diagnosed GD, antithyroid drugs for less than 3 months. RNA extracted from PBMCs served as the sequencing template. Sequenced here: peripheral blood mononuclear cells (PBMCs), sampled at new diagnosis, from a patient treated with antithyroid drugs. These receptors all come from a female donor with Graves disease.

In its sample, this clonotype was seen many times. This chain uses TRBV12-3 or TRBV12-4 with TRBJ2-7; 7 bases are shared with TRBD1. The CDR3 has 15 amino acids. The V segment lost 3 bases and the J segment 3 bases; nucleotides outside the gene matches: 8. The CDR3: CASSFHGTVNYEQYF. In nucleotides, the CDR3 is TGTGCCAGCAGTTTTCACGGGACAGTTAACTACGAGCAGTACTTC.

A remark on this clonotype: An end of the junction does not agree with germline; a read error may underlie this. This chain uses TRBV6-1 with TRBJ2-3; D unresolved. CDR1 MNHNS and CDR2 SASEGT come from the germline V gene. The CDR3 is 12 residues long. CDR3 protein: CASSEEFATQYF. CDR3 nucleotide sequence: TGTGCCAGCAGCGAAGAGTTTGCTACGCAGTATTTT.

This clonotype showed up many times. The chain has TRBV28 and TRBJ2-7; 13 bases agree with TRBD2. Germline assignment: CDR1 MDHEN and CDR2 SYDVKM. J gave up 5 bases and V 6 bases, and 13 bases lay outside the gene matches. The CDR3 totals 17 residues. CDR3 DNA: TGTGCCAGCAGCCCGACCCAAGGACTAGCGGGAGTCCACGAGCAGTACTTC. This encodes CASSPTQGLAGVHEQYF.

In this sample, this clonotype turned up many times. Here the CDR3 DNA reads TGTGCCAGCAGTTTCGGCCCCAGAACCCAAGAGACCCAGTACTTC. Its translation is CASSFGPRTQETQYF. The chain uses TRBV28 and TRBJ2-5; D gene unclear. This CDR3 contains 15 residues. V was pared by 3 bases and J by 1 base, with 12 bases between. Germline CDR1 and CDR2: MDHEN and SYDVKM.

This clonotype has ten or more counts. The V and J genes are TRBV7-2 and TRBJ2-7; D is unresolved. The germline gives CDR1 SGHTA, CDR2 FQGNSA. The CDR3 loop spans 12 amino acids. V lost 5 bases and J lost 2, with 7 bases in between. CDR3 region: CASSPTAYEQYF. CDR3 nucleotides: TGTGCCAGCAGCCCCACAGCCTACGAGCAGTACTTC.

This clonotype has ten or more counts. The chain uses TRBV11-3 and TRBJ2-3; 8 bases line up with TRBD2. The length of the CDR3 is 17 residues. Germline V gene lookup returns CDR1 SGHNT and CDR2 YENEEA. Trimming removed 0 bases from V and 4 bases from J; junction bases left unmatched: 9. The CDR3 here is CASSLDPAAGVADTQYF. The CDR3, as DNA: TGTGCCAGCAGCTTAGATCCGGCAGCGGGAGTCGCAGATACGCAGTATTTT.

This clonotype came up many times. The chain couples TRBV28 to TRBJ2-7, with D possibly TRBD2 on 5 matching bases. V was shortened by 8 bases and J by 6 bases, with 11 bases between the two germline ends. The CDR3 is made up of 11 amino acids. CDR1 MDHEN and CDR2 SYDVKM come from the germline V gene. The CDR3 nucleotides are TGTGCCAGCGGGGAGCGAGGCGAGCAGTACTTC. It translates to CASGERGEQYF.

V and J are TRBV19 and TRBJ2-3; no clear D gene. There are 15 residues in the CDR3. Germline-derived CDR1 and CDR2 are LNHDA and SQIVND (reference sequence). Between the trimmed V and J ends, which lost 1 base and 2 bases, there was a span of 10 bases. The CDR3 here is CASSIGQVNTDTQYF. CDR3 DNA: TGTGCCAGTAGTATAGGTCAGGTAAACACAGATACGCAGTATTTT. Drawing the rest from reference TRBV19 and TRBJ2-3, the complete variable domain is DGGITQSPKYLFRKEGQNVTLSCEQNLNHDAMYWYRQDPGQGLRLIYYSQIVNDFQKGDIAEGYSVSREKKESFPLTVTSAQKNPTAFYLCASSIGQVNTDTQYFGPGTRLTVL.

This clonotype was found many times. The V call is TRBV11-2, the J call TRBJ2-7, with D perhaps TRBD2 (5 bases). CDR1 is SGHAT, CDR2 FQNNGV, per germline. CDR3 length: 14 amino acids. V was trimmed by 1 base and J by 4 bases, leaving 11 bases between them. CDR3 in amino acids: CASSLGQGGYEQYF. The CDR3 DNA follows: TGTGCCAGCAGCTTAGGCCAAGGCGGGTACGAGCAGTACTTC.

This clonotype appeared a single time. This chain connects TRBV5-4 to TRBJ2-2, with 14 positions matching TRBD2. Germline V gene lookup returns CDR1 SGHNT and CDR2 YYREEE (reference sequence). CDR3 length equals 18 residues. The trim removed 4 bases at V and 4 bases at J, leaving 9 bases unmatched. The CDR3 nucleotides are TGTGCCAGCAGCAAGGGACTAGCGGGAGACCCGATCACCGGGGAGCTGTTTTTT. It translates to CASSKGLAGDPITGELFF.

Written as DNA, the CDR3 is TGTGCCACTTCTCGTTCCTCTTACGAGCAGTACTTC. This encodes CATSRSSYEQYF. This chain uses TRBV12-3 or TRBV12-4 with TRBJ2-7; D remains ambiguous. V was pared by 10 bases and J by 4 bases, with 14 bases between. The CDR3 covers 12 residues.

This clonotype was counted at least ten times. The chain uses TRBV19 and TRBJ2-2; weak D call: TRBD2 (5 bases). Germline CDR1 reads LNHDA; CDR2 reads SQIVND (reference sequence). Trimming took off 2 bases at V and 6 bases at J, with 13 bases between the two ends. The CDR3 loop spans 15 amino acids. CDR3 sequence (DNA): TGTGCCAGTAGTATACACGAGGGTAGCGCCGGGGAGCTGTTTTTT. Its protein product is CASSIHEGSAGELFF.

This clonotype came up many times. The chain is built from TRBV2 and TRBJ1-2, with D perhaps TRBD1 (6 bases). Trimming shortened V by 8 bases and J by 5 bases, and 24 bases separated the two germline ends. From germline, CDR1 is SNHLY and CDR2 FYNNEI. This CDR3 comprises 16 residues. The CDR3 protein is CASGRMGGGSLYGYTF. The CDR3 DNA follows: TGTGCCAGCGGCAGGATGGGGGGCGGTTCCCTGTATGGCTACACCTTC.

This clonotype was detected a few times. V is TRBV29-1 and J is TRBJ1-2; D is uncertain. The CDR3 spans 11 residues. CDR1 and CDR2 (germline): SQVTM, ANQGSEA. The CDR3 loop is CGTRRDAGYTF. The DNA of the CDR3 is TGCGGCACACGTAGGGATGCGGGCTACACCTTC.

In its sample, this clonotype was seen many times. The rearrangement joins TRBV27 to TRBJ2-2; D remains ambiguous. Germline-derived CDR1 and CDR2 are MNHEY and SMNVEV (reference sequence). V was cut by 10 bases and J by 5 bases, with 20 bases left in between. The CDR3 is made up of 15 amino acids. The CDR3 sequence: CATQIAPGLTGELFF. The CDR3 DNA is TGTGCCACCCAGATAGCCCCTGGGCTGACCGGGGAGCTGTTTTTT.

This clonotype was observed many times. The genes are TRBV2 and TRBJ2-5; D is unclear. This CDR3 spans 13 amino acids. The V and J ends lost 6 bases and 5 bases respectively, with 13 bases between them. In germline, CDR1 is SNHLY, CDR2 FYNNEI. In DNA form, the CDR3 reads TGTGCCAGCAGGGTAGAGGTGTGGGAGACCCAGTACTTC. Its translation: CASRVEVWETQYF.

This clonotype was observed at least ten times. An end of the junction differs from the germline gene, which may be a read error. The CDR3 bases are TGTCCCATCAGCACCGGGACCGAAAGCTCCTACGAGCAGTACTTC. Its protein is CPISTGTESSYEQYF. The chain employs TRBV10-3 and TRBJ2-7, with D possibly being TRBD1 or TRBD2 (5 bases each). The germline V gene encodes CDR1 ENHRY and CDR2 SYGVKD. The CDR3 consists of 15 residues.

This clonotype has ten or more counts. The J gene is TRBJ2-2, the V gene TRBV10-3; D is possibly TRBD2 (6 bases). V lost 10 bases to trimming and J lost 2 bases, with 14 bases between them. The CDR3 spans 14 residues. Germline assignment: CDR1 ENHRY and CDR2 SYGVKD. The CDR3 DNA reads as TGTGCCACCCGGTTGGGACTCAACACCGGGGAGCTGTTTTTT. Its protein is CATRLGLNTGELFF.

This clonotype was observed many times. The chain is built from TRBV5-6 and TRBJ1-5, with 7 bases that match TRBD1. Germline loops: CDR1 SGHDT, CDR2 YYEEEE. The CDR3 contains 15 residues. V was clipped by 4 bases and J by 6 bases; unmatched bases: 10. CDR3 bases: TGTGCCAGCAGCAGACAGGGATATCCCATTCAGCCCCAGCATTTT. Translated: CASSRQGYPIQPQHF.

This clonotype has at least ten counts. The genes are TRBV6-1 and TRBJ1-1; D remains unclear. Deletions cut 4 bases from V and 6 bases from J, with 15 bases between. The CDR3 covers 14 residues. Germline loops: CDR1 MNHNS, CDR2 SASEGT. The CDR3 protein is CASSVYGGTAEAFF. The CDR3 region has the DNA TGTGCCAGCAGTGTCTATGGTGGAACGGCTGAAGCTTTCTTT.

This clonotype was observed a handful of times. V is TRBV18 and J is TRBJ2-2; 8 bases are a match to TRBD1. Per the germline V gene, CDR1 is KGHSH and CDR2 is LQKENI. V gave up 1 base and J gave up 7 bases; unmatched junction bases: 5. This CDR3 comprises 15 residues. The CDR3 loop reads CASSPLGQGGGELFF. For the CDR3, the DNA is TGTGCCAGCTCACCACTAGGACAGGGCGGCGGGGAGCTGTTTTTT. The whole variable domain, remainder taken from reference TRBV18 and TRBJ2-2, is NAGVMQNPRHLVRRRGQEARLRCSPMKGHSHVYWYRQLPEEGLKFMVYLQKENIIDESGMPKERFSAEFPKEGPSILRIQQVVRGDSAAYFCASSPLGQGGGELFFGEGSRLTVL.

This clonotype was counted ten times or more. CDR3 bases: TGTGCCAGCTGCCTAGGGGGTGAGCGGACCGTTAACACAGATACGCAGTATTTT. Protein product: CASCLGGERTVNTDTQYF. This sequence joins TRBV2 and TRBJ2-3; D possibly corresponds to TRBD1 (6 bases). The CDR3 sequence is 18 residues long. V shed 8 bases and J shed 2 bases, with 26 bases lying between them. Germline V gene data show CDR1 as SNHLY and CDR2 as FYNNEI.